What follows are 17 T cell receptor beta chains derived from one specimen sequenced in a study of blood T cell repertoires in COVID-19. Assay: immunoSEQ multiplex PCR; the TCRdb copy retains only in-frame clones and omits some. The sample consists of some 330,000 clones, around 90% of them appearing once. The sequencing input was PBMCs or T cells enriched from blood (not recorded which). The receptors here all came from a young man who had recovered from COVID-19.

The chain uses TRBV6-5 and TRBJ1-6, with 8 bases aligning to TRBD1. Losses at the gene ends were 6 bases for V and 10 bases for J; bases not matched to a gene: 8. The germline CDR1 and CDR2 sequences are MNHEY and SVGAGI. The CDR3 totals 14 residues. DNA of the CDR3: TGTGCCAGCAGGAAAGGACAGGGCTGGTCACCCCTCCACTTT. It codes for CASRKGQGWSPLHF.

The chain links TRBV19 to TRBJ1-4; D call uncertain. V dropped 4 bases and J dropped 3 bases, with 9 bases sitting between them. Germline assignment: CDR1 LNHDA and CDR2 SQIVND (reference sequence). This CDR3 region has 14 residues. The DNA of the CDR3 is TGTGCCAGTAGTAACGGGAGTCCTAATGAAAAACTGTTTTTT. Protein: CASSNGSPNEKLFF.

Only a few counts were recorded for this clone. The genes are TRBV9 and TRBJ2-1; D not resolved. CDR1 is SGDLS, CDR2 YYNGEE, per germline. V lost 4 bases to trimming and J lost 0 bases, with 2 bases between them. The CDR3 spans 12 residues. The CDR3 nucleotides are TGTGCCAGCAGCCACTCCTACAATGAGCAGTTCTTC. This encodes CASSHSYNEQFF.

This chain connects TRBV30 to TRBJ2-7, with D maybe TRBD2 (6 bases). V gave up 8 bases and J gave up 4 bases, with 18 bases separating them. The CDR3 length is 13 residues. Looked up from germline, CDR1 is GTSNPN and CDR2 is SVGIG (reference sequence). This CDR3 reads CAQGGAPPYEQYF. CDR3 in DNA: TGTGCCCAAGGAGGGGCCCCCCCTTACGAGCAGTACTTC.

The genes are TRBV12-3 or TRBV12-4 and TRBJ1-1; D gene ambiguous. Deletions cut 3 bases from V and 0 bases from J, with 5 bases between. The CDR3 is made up of 13 amino acids. CDR3 sequence (DNA): TGTGCCAGCAGTTTGGCTTTGAACACTGAAGCTTTCTTT. This encodes CASSLALNTEAFF.

The chain recombines TRBV14 with TRBJ1-2; 8 bases are shared with TRBD1. The CDR3 contains 18 residues. Per the germline V gene, CDR1 is SGHDN and CDR2 is FVKESK. V lost 0 bases and J lost 0; bases outside the gene matches: 9. CDR3 sequence reads: CASSQDLTGEVPNYGYTF. In DNA, the CDR3 is TGTGCCAGCAGCCAAGATCTGACAGGGGAAGTCCCTAACTATGGCTACACCTTC.

The rearrangement uses TRBV4-1 and TRBJ1-3; possible D gene TRBD1, 6 bases. In germline, CDR1 is MGHRA, CDR2 YSYEKL. The CDR3 has 17 amino acids. Trimming pared 0 bases from V and 7 bases from J, leaving 19 bases between. The CDR3 loop reads CASSQEGGRPVGNTIYF. DNA of the CDR3: TGCGCCAGCAGCCAAGAAGGGGGACGGCCAGTCGGGAACACCATATATTTT.

This clone occurred a few times. The chain uses TRBV7-2 and TRBJ1-5; 12 nucleotides line up with TRBD1. The CDR3 runs 15 residues. Per germline, CDR1 SGHTA and CDR2 FQGNSA. Losses at the gene ends were 5 bases for V and 2 bases for J; bases not matched to a gene: 1. CDR3 bases: TGTGCCAGCAGCGGGACAGGGGGCCGCAATCAGCCCCAGCATTTT. Translating it yields CASSGTGGRNQPQHF.

The chain carries TRBV4-1 and TRBJ1-2, with D unclear. V lost 0 bases and J lost 2, with 7 bases in between. The length of the CDR3 is 14 residues. Germline loops: CDR1 MGHRA, CDR2 YSYEKL. CDR3 in amino acids: CASSQEEVNYGYTF. Here the CDR3 DNA reads TGCGCCAGCAGCCAAGAAGAGGTAAACTATGGCTACACCTTC.

The genes are TRBV9 and TRBJ2-3; 13 bases line up with TRBD2. Germline V gene data show CDR1 as SGDLS and CDR2 as YYNGEE. The CDR3 has 16 amino acids. The V segment lost 4 bases and the J segment 4 bases; nucleotides outside the gene matches: 6. The CDR3 reads CASSSGTSGVPDTQYF. The CDR3 DNA follows: TGTGCCAGCAGCAGTGGGACTAGCGGGGTCCCAGATACGCAGTATTTT.

This chain links TRBV21-1 with TRBJ2-5; no DNA check was done on the table's D call, TRBD2. TRBV21-1 is termed a pseudogene. The CDR3 consists of 17 residues. CDR3 sequence reads: CASSKGVPAGGVETQYF. CDR3 DNA sequence: TGTGCCAGCAGCAAAGGAGTCCCCGCGGGGGGCGTCGAGACCCAGTACTTC.

The V and J genes are TRBV5-3 and TRBJ2-3; no clear D gene. TRBV5-3 is noted as an ORF with a role that remains uncertain. Trimming stripped 2 bases from V and 0 bases from J, with 10 bases between. The CDR3 runs to 15 residues. The DNA of the CDR3 is TGTGCCAGAAGCTTCCACAGACCTAGCACAGATACGCAGTATTTT. As protein: CARSFHRPSTDTQYF.

V and J are TRBV27 and TRBJ1-6; 10 bases map to TRBD1. CDR3 length: 16 amino acids. Germline-derived CDR1 and CDR2 are MNHEY and SMNVEV (reference sequence). V was clipped by 5 bases and J by 7 bases; unmatched bases: 8. The CDR3 DNA sequence: TGTGCCAGCAGTCCAAGTATGGGACAGGGGAATTCACCCCTCCACTTT. Its translation is CASSPSMGQGNSPLHF.

The gene calls are TRBV11-1 and TRBJ1-1; 9 positions agree with TRBD1. Germline CDR1 is SGHAT and CDR2 is FQDESV (reference sequence). V lost 2 bases and J lost 4; bases outside the gene matches: 2. The CDR3 is 14 residues long. The CDR3 loop is CASSLRQGVTEAFF. The CDR3 DNA reads as TGTGCCAGCAGCTTAAGACAGGGGGTCACTGAAGCTTTCTTT.

CDR3 nucleotides: TGTGCCAGCAGCTATGGACAGGCCATCAACTATGGCTACACCTTC. Its translation: CASSYGQAINYGYTF. The chain links TRBV7-2 to TRBJ1-2; 7 positions agree with TRBD1. The CDR3 contains 15 residues. Trimming at V came to 4 bases and at J to 2 bases, leaving 7 bases not matched to a gene. CDR1 is SGHTA and CDR2 is FQGNSA in the germline V gene. The full variable domain, rest sourced from reference TRBV7-2 and TRBJ1-2, is GAGVSQSPSNKVTEKGKDVELRCDPISGHTALYWYRQSLGQGLEFLIYFQGNSAPDKSGLPSDRFSAERTGGSVSTLTIQRTQQEDSAVYLCASSYGQAINYGYTFGSGTRLTVV.

The chain carries TRBV5-1 and TRBJ2-5, with TRBD2 identical over 8 bases. Germline CDR1 SGHRS, CDR2 YFSETQ. V lost 3 bases and J lost 5; bases outside the gene matches: 9. CDR3 length equals 15 residues. The CDR3 nucleotides read TGCGCCAGCAGCTGGAGGACTAGCTCCTTGGAGACCCAGTACTTC. It specifies CASSWRTSSLETQYF.

V gene TRBV6-4 combines with J gene TRBJ2-3, with D unresolved. This CDR3 is built from 14 residues. The germline V gene has CDR1 MRHNA and CDR2 SNTAGT. Trimming cost V 6 bases and J 0 bases, with 10 bases left between them. Here the CDR3 DNA reads TGTGCCAGCAGCGAAGCAATAAGCACAGATACGCAGTATTTT. Translated, it gives CASSEAISTDTQYF.